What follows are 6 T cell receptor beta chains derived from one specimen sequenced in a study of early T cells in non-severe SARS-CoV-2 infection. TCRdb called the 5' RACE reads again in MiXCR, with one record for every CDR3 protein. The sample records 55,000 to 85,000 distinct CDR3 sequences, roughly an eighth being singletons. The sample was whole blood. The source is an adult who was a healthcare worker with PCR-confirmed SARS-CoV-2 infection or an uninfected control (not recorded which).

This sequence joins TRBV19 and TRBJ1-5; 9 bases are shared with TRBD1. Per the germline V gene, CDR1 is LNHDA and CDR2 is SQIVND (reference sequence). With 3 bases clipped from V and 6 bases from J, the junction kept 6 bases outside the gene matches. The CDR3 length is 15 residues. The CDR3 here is CASSIGTGRFQPQHF. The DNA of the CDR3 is TGTGCCAGTAGTATCGGGACAGGGCGCTTTCAGCCCCAGCATTTT.

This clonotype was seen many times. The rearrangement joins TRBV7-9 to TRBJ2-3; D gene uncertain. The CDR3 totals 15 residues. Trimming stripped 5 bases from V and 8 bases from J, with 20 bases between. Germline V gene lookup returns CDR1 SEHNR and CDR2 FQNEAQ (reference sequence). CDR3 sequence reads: CASSPRSSESATQYF. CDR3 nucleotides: TGTGCCAGCAGCCCCCGGTCGAGCGAATCGGCTACGCAGTATTTT.

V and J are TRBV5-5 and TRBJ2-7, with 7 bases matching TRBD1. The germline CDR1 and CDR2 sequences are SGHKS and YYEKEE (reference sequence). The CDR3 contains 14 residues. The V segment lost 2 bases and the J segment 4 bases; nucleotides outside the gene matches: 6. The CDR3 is CASSLGQERYEQYF. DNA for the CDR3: TGTGCCAGCAGCTTAGGACAGGAAAGATACGAGCAGTACTTC. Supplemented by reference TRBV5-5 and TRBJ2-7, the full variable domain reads DAGVTQSPTHLIKTRGQQVTLRCSPISGHKSVSWYQQVLGQGPQFIFQYYEKEERGRGNFPDRFSARQFPNYSSELNVNALLLGDSALYLCASSLGQERYEQYFGPGTRLTVT.

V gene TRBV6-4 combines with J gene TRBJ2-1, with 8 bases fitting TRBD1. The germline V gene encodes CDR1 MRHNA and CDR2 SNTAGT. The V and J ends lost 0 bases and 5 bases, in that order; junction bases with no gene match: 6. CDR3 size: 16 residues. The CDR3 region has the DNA TGTGCCAGCAGTGACTCCCCCGGGACAGGCGACAATGAGCAGTTCTTC. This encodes CASSDSPGTGDNEQFF.

The CDR3 sequence: CASSSGLAGPYNEQFF. The CDR3, as DNA: TGTGCCAGCAGTTCGGGACTAGCGGGGCCCTACAATGAGCAGTTCTTC. This chain joins TRBV28 and TRBJ2-1; 13 bases map to TRBD2. Germline CDR1 reads MDHEN; CDR2 reads SYDVKM. The trim removed 4 bases at V and 2 bases at J, leaving 2 bases unmatched. The CDR3 totals 16 residues.

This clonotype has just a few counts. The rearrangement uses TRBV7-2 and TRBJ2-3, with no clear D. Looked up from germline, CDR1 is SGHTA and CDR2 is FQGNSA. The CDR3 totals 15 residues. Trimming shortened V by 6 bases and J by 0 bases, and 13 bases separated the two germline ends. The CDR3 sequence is CASSRATASTDTQYF. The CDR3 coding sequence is TGTGCCAGCAGTCGGGCAACCGCTAGCACAGATACGCAGTATTTT.